Below are 5 T cell receptor beta chains sequenced from a single sample in a study of identical twins. TCRdb independently ran MiXCR on the 5' RACE reads; one entry per CDR3 protein. The table includes about 720,000 distinct CDR3 sequences, 8% to 9% detected once. These data were also filed under a second study, of yellow fever vaccine responses in identical twins.

Sequenced sample: PBMCs. These receptors were taken from a woman aged 18 to 35 in good health.

This clonotype has ten or more counts. The chain uses TRBV20-1 and TRBJ1-5, with a possible D match to TRBD1 (6 bases). The CDR3 loop spans 16 amino acids. The V end lost 1 base, the J end lost 1 base, and 14 bases lay between the germline ends. Germline V gene sequence: CDR1 DFQATT, CDR2 SNEGSKA (reference sequence). DNA of the CDR3: TGCAGTGCTAGAGGGCAGGGGTTGGTAAGCAATCAGCCCCAGCATTTT. Translating gives CSARGQGLVSNQPQHF.

This clonotype was detected only a few times. This chain links TRBV11-2 with TRBJ2-1; TRBD2 matches at 10 bases. The CDR3 length is 16 residues. Trimming at V came to 1 base and at J to 8 bases, leaving 8 bases not matched to a gene. Germline CDR1 and CDR2: SGHAT and FQNNGV. CDR3 DNA sequence: TGTGCCAGCAGCTTAGCTCCTCTAGCGGGAGCCCATGAGCAGTTCTTC. As protein: CASSLAPLAGAHEQFF. Looking up the rest from reference TRBV11-2 and TRBJ2-1 gives the full variable domain: EAGVAQSPRYKIIEKRQSVAFWCNPISGHATLYWYQQILGQGPKLLIQFQNNGVVDDSQLPKDRFSAERLKGVDSTLKIQPAKLEDSAVYLCASSLAPLAGAHEQFFGPGTRLTVL.

This clonotype has at least ten counts. Here the CDR3 DNA reads TGTGCCAGCAGTCCAGGGGGCGCGGGGCACCCTGAAGCTTTCTTT. This translates into CASSPGGAGHPEAFF. The J gene is TRBJ1-1, the V gene TRBV12-3 or TRBV12-4; TRBD1 matches 8 bases. With V trimmed by 5 bases and J by 6 bases, 11 bases remained unmatched. This CDR3 spans 15 amino acids.

This clonotype has ten or more counts. The chain joins TRBV4-3 to TRBJ2-7, with D uncertain. CDR1 and CDR2 (germline): LGHNA, YSLEER. The CDR3 contains 15 residues. V shed 0 bases and J shed 5 bases, with 14 bases lying between them. CDR3 in amino acids: CASSQEKAGLHEQYF. DNA of the CDR3: TGCGCCAGCAGCCAAGAAAAAGCAGGTCTCCACGAGCAGTACTTC.

This clonotype was recorded many times. V is TRBV12-3 or TRBV12-4 and J is TRBJ2-3, with 7 bases identical to TRBD2. V lost 3 bases to trimming and J lost 2 bases; unmatched junction nucleotides: 2. CDR3 length: 14 residues. The CDR3 DNA reads as TGTGCCAGCAGTTTTGGGAGGGACACAGATACGCAGTATTTT. This translates into CASSFGRDTDTQYF.